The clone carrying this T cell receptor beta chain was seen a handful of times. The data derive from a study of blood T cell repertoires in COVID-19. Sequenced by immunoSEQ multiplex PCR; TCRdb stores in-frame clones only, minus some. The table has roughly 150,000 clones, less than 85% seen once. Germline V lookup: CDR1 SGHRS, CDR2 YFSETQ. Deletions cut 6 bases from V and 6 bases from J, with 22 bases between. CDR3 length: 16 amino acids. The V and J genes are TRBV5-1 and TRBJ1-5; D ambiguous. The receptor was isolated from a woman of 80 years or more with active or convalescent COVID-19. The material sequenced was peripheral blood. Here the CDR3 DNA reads TGCGCCAGCATCCCCCCAACGGGGTGTCTGGGTCAGCCCCAGCATTTT. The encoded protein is CASIPPTGCLGQPQHF.